Below, 13 T cell receptor beta chains from the same sample are listed, as sequenced in a study of identical twins (dated by TCRdb to about 2016). Libraries were built with 5' RACE. TCRdb shows the sequencer as Illumina HiSeq 2000. The public reads were reprocessed in TCRdb via fastp at Q25 and MiXCR, keeping in-frame beta chains. Rows merge per CDR3 protein into single entries with the most common DNA and genes. The sample contains 750,000 to 950,000 distinct CDR3 sequences, about 12% of them found a single time. The ten largest clones capture roughly 1.5% of the sample. The same specimen was also included in a second study, on yellow fever vaccine responses in identical twins.

Sequencing input: PBMCs. The receptors were gathered from a woman in her late teens or twenties in good health.

About this clonotype itself: One end of the junction varies from germline; a read error may be responsible. The chain recombines TRBV7-8 with TRBJ2-7; TRBD2 is a possible D gene (5 bases). The CDR3 is 14 residues long. Looked up from germline, CDR1 is SGHVS and CDR2 is FQNEAQ. CDR3 DNA: TGCGCCAGCAGCTTAGTTGATAGCGCCTACGAGCAGTACTTC. Amino acids: CASSLVDSAYEQYF.

The chain has TRBV4-2 and TRBJ2-7; D possibly corresponds to TRBD1 (6 bases). The germline V gene encodes CDR1 LGHNA and CDR2 YNFKEQ. The CDR3 loop spans 11 amino acids. Between the trimmed V and J ends, which lost 8 bases and 2 bases, there was a span of 7 bases. The CDR3 sequence is CASGDTYEQYF. In DNA, the CDR3 is TGTGCCAGCGGGGACACCTACGAGCAGTACTTC.

The V gene is TRBV5-1, the J gene TRBJ1-1; D possibly corresponds to TRBD1 (5 bases). V was pared by 9 bases and J by 3 bases, with 21 bases between. Germline assignment: CDR1 SGHRS and CDR2 YFSETQ. The CDR3 length is 15 residues. DNA for the CDR3: TGCGCCACCAGTAAAGGGGCTTCCACGGACACTGAAGCTTTCTTT. As protein: CATSKGASTDTEAFF.

CDR3 residues: CASSLWGPSSGANVLTF. As DNA, the CDR3 is TGTGCCAGCAGTTTATGGGGCCCCAGCTCTGGGGCCAACGTCCTGACTTTC. The V and J genes are TRBV27 and TRBJ2-6; the D gene is possibly TRBD1 (5 bases). Trimming cost V 1 base and J 0 bases, with 10 bases left between them. Germline-derived CDR1 and CDR2 are MNHEY and SMNVEV (reference sequence). The CDR3 totals 17 residues.

J is TRBJ1-5 and V is TRBV28; a possible D gene is TRBD1 (6 bases). Trimming removed 4 bases from V and 1 base from J, with 17 bases in between. CDR3 length: 17 residues. Per the germline V gene, CDR1 is MDHEN and CDR2 is SYDVKM. This chain's CDR3 is CASSSITGTPSNQPQHF. The CDR3 nucleotides read TGTGCCAGCAGTTCAATAACCGGGACACCAAGCAATCAGCCCCAGCATTTT.

The J gene is TRBJ2-5, the V gene TRBV28; a possible D gene is TRBD1 (6 bases). The V and J ends lost 5 bases and 4 bases respectively, with 17 bases between them. In germline, CDR1 is MDHEN, CDR2 SYDVKM. There are 15 residues in the CDR3. The CDR3: CASSAGQSSRETQYF. The CDR3 DNA follows: TGTGCCAGCAGTGCCGGACAGTCATCCAGAGAGACCCAGTACTTC.

The genes are TRBV2 and TRBJ2-7; D is unclear. V was cut by 2 bases and J by 4 bases, with 9 bases left in between. This CDR3 is built from 13 residues. Germline V gives CDR1 SNHLY, CDR2 FYNNEI. Written as DNA, the CDR3 is TGTGCCAGCAGTGAAAGGCCTGTTTACGAGCAGTACTTC. Protein product: CASSERPVYEQYF.

This clonotype was seen a handful of times. V usage is TRBV28 and J usage is TRBJ1-5; D is uncertain. The CDR3 runs to 13 residues. V lost 6 bases and J lost 7, with 13 bases in between. Germline values: CDR1 MDHEN, CDR2 SYDVKM. CDR3 in amino acids: CASRPQLGQPQHF. CDR3 in DNA: TGTGCCAGCAGGCCTCAGTTGGGGCAGCCCCAGCATTTT.

The chain uses TRBV4-1 and TRBJ2-7; D may be TRBD2 (6 bases). This CDR3 has 15 residues. Trimming took off 0 bases at V and 3 bases at J, with 12 bases between the two ends. Germline assignment: CDR1 MGHRA and CDR2 YSYEKL. This chain's CDR3 is CASSQERDSNYEQYF. DNA for the CDR3: TGCGCCAGCAGCCAAGAGAGGGACTCGAACTACGAGCAGTACTTC.

In this sample, this clonotype turned up a few times. V is TRBV9 and J is TRBJ2-5; D gene ambiguous. V was shortened by 0 bases and J by 1 base, with 7 bases between the two germline ends. CDR3 length: 14 residues. Germline assignment: CDR1 SGDLS and CDR2 YYNGEE. CDR3 protein: CASSVDTTQETQYF. The CDR3 nucleotides read TGTGCCAGCAGCGTAGATACAACCCAAGAGACCCAGTACTTC.

This clonotype has at least ten counts. CDR3 DNA sequence: TGTGCCACCAGAGGAACTAGCGGGAGCACTACGCAGTATTTT. It codes for CATRGTSGSTTQYF. The chain recombines TRBV15 with TRBJ2-3; 11 nucleotides align to TRBD2. This CDR3 has 14 residues. Germline V gene data show CDR1 as LNHNV and CDR2 as YYDKDF (reference sequence). J was trimmed by 8 bases and V by 6 bases; bases with no gene match: 7.

This clonotype has a handful of counts. The chain employs TRBV10-2 and TRBJ2-1, with D perhaps TRBD2 (5 bases). The V gene's germline CDR1 is WSHSY and CDR2 SAAADI. Trimming took 3 bases from V and 2 from J, leaving 14 bases between them. The CDR3 is 16 residues long. The CDR3 DNA reads as TGCGCCAGCAGTGACCTATTCAGCGGCACCTACAATGAGCAGTTCTTC. Protein product: CASSDLFSGTYNEQFF.

This clonotype was picked up many times. This sequence joins TRBV3-1 and TRBJ2-1; 7 nucleotides agree with TRBD2. Per the germline V gene, CDR1 is LGHDT and CDR2 is YNNKEL (reference sequence). Unmatched junction bases numbered 0, after V lost 0 bases and J lost 4 bases. The CDR3 has 14 residues. The CDR3 loop is CASSQERGYNEQFF. Here the CDR3 DNA reads TGTGCCAGCAGCCAAGAGCGGGGGTACAATGAGCAGTTCTTC.